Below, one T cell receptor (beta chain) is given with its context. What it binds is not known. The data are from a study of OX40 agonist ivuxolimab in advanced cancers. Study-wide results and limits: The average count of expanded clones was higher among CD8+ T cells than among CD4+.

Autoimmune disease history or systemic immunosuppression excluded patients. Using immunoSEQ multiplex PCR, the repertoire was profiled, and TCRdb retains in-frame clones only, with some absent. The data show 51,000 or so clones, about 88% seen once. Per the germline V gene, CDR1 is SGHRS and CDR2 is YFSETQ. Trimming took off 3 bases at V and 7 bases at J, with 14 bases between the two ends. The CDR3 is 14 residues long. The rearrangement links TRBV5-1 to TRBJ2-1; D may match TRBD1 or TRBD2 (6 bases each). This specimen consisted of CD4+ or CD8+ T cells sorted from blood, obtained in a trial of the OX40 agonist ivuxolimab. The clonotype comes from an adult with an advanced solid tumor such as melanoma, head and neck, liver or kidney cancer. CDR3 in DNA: TGCGCCAGCAGCTCGGAGGGGGGTATTAATGAGCAGTTCTTC. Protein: CASSSEGGINEQFF.